A selection of T cell receptor beta chains follows, all from one sample in a study of regulatory T cells in long-lasting Graves disease. Each CDR3 protein is one row after TCRdb ran MiXCR on the multiplex PCR reads. The repertoire holds 440,000 or so distinct CDR3 sequences, with 14% to 15% as singletons. This sample also appeared in a second study, on T cells in Graves' hyperthyroidism and ophthalmopathy.

The sample consisted of peripheral blood mononuclear cells (PBMCs), taken at new diagnosis, from a patient treated with antithyroid drugs. The source is a woman aged 30 to 39 with Graves disease. The CDR3 runs from the conserved cysteine through the conserved F or W. D genes are given only for firm matches. Some rows mark clone size as missing; the rest say once, few, many or name a class of expanded clone.

CDR3 | DNA | V | size | D | J
CASSQKSNTEAFF | TGTGCCAGCAGCCAAAAGTCTAACACTGAAGCTTTCTTT | TRBV3-1 | many | . | TRBJ1-1
CASFRGLGTEAFF | TGTGCCAGTTTTCGGGGCTTGGGGACTGAAGCTTTCTTT | TRBV19 | few | . | TRBJ1-1
CASSLAGAMETQYF | TGTGCCAGCAGTTTAGCGGGAGCCATGGAGACCCAGTACTTC | TRBV12-3/TRBV12-4 | many | . | TRBJ2-5
CASRRAVQETQYF | TGTGCCAGCAGAAGGGCAGTTCAAGAGACCCAGTACTTC | TRBV12-3/TRBV12-4 | many | . | TRBJ2-5
CASSPVVNEQFF | TGTGCCAGCAGCCCCGTCGTTAATGAGCAGTTCTTC | TRBV7-9 | many | . | TRBJ2-1
CASSPLDGRGDTQYF | TGTGCCAGCTCACCTCTGGACGGGAGAGGGGATACGCAGTATTTT | TRBV18 | many | . | TRBJ2-3
CASSPLGRELTKQFF | TGTGCCAGCAGCCCCCTGGGACGGGAGCTAACAAAGCAGTTCTTC | TRBV12-3/TRBV12-4 | . | . | TRBJ2-1
CASSESGSSPQYF | TGTGCCAGCAGTGAAAGCGGGAGTTCGCCGCAGTATTTT | TRBV2 | many | TRBD2 | TRBJ2-3
CASKGSDKRPYEQYF | TGTGCCAGCAAGGGATCGGATAAACGACCCTACGAGCAGTACTTC | TRBV6-1 | few | . | TRBJ2-7
CASSHSAQKTNEKLFF | TGTGCCAGCTCCCACTCCGCACAGAAAACAAATGAAAAACTGTTTTTT | TRBV18 | . | . | TRBJ1-4
CAILDREGSYTF | TGTGCCATCTTGGACAGGGAGGGTAGCTACACCTTC | TRBV10-3 | . | TRBD1 | TRBJ1-2
CASSLTGADTEAFF | TGTGCCAGCAGCTTAACAGGGGCGGATACTGAAGCTTTCTTT | TRBV7-3 | many | . | TRBJ1-1
CASSPQGFPETQYF | TGTGCCAGCTCACCTCAGGGTTTTCCGGAGACCCAGTACTTC | TRBV18 | few | . | TRBJ2-5
CSAAREVFQGNIQYF | TGCAGTGCGGCCAGGGAGGTGTTCCAAGGAAACATTCAGTACTTC | TRBV20-1 | . | . | TRBJ2-4
CASSWFGNTEAFF | TGTGCCAGCAGCTGGTTCGGGAACACTGAAGCTTTCTTT | TRBV11-2 | many | . | TRBJ1-1
CSVEVDRKYEQYF | TGCAGCGTTGAAGTGGACAGAAAATACGAGCAGTACTTC | TRBV29-1 | many | . | TRBJ2-7
CSAERGLNQPQHF | TGCAGTGCTGAAAGGGGGCTCAATCAGCCCCAGCATTTT | TRBV20-1 | . | TRBD1 | TRBJ1-5
CASSEASAADTQYF | TGCGCCAGCAGTGAGGCTAGCGCCGCAGATACGCAGTATTTT | TRBV10-1 | many | . | TRBJ2-3
CASSANIIAKNIQYF | TGTGCCAGCTCAGCCAACATAATAGCCAAAAACATTCAGTACTTC | TRBV18 | . | . | TRBJ2-4
CASKLDGEKLFF | TGTGCCAGCAAATTAGATGGGGAAAAACTGTTTTTT | TRBV25-1 | few | . | TRBJ1-4
CASSFVGDEEYGYTF | TGTGCCAGCAGTTTTGTCGGGGACGAGGAGTATGGCTACACCTTC | TRBV28 | many | . | TRBJ1-2
CASSQVQRGPRYEQYF | TGTGCCAGCAGCCAAGTTCAACGGGGGCCTAGATACGAGCAGTACTTC | TRBV4-2 | few | . | TRBJ2-7
CASRPTGGSSYNEQFF | TGTGCCAGCAGGCCGACAGGGGGTAGCTCCTACAATGAGCAGTTCTTC | TRBV14 | few | TRBD1 | TRBJ2-1
CASGQQGGSNQPQHF | TGTGCCAGCGGACAACAGGGCGGGAGCAATCAGCCCCAGCATTTT | TRBV12-3/TRBV12-4 | many | . | TRBJ1-5
CASRGRNEQFF | TGTGCCAGCAGGGGGAGAAATGAGCAGTTCTTC | TRBV12-3/TRBV12-4 | . | . | TRBJ2-1
CASSLSYSIGNYGYTF | TGTGCCAGCAGTTTATCCTACTCCATTGGTAACTATGGCTACACCTTC | TRBV27 | few | . | TRBJ1-2
CASSLTINEQFF | TGTGCCAGCAGCTTAACCATCAATGAGCAGTTCTTC | TRBV11-2 | many | . | TRBJ2-1
CASSLGGRYQETQYF | TGTGCCAGCAGCTTGGGCGGGAGGTACCAAGAGACCCAGTACTTC | TRBV5-5 | many | TRBD2 | TRBJ2-5
CASESGLNTGELFF | TGTGCCAGCGAGAGCGGGTTGAACACCGGGGAGCTGTTTTTT | TRBV6-1 | many | . | TRBJ2-2
CSQTGGQGNEQFF | TGCAGTCAGACCGGGGGGCAGGGCAATGAGCAGTTCTTC | TRBV29-1 | many | . | TRBJ2-1
CASSAAGRDQPQHF | TGTGCCAGCAGTGCCGCGGGGAGGGATCAGCCCCAGCATTTT | TRBV2 | many | . | TRBJ1-5
CSAPGWRGSYEQYF | TGCAGTGCCCCGGGGTGGCGGGGGTCCTACGAGCAGTACTTC | TRBV20-1 | many | TRBD2 | TRBJ2-7
CASSELASGSLDTQYF | TGTGCCAGCAGTGAACTTGCTAGCGGGAGTCTCGATACGCAGTATTTT | TRBV2 | once | TRBD2 | TRBJ2-3
CASSLSAFGVLEQFF | TGTGCCAGCAGTTTATCGGCGTTCGGGGTCTTGGAGCAGTTCTTC | TRBV27 | many | . | TRBJ2-1
CASSSPQSGHQFF | TGTGCCAGCAGCTCCCCCCAAAGTGGCCACCAGTTCTTC | TRBV7-2 | once | . | TRBJ2-1
CASSENTIYF | TGTGCCAGCAGTGAAAACACCATATATTTT | TRBV6-1 | . | . | TRBJ1-3
CASSEVGGYNQPQHF | TGTGCCAGCAGTGAAGTGGGAGGATACAATCAGCCCCAGCATTTT | TRBV6-1 | . | . | TRBJ1-5
CASSLASGADYGYTF | TGTGCCAGCAGCTTAGCTAGCGGGGCGGACTATGGCTACACCTTC | TRBV7-9 | few | . | TRBJ1-2
CASSQDLSREAFF | TGTGCCAGCAGCCAAGATCTCTCTCGGGAAGCTTTCTTT | TRBV3-1 | many | . | TRBJ1-1
CASGFRDRGREQYF | TGTGCCAGCGGCTTTCGCGACAGGGGGCGGGAGCAGTACTTC | TRBV6-1 | few | TRBD1 | TRBJ2-7
CASSPQQDFRYSNQPQHF | TGTGCCAGCAGTCCCCAGCAGGACTTCAGGTATAGCAATCAGCCCCAGCATTTT | TRBV28 | many | . | TRBJ1-5
CASSFAGTGDEKLFF | TGTGCCAGCAGTTTCGCCGGGACAGGGGATGAAAAACTGTTTTTT | TRBV12-3/TRBV12-4 | many | TRBD1 | TRBJ1-4
CSSGSLTDTQYF | TGCAGTAGCGGGAGTCTCACAGATACGCAGTATTTT | TRBV20-1 | many | TRBD2 | TRBJ2-3
CASMEGLAANTGELFF | TGCGCCAGCATGGAGGGACTAGCTGCCAACACCGGGGAGCTGTTTTTT | TRBV5-1 | few | TRBD2 | TRBJ2-2
CASRGPHSSYEQYF | TGTGCCAGCAGGGGGCCTCACTCCTCCTACGAGCAGTACTTC | TRBV28 | few | . | TRBJ2-7
CASGRDRGQPQHF | TGTGCCAGCGGAAGGGACCGAGGTCAGCCCCAGCATTTT | TRBV6-1 | . | . | TRBJ1-5
CASSGLAATTSYNEQFF | TGTGCCAGCAGTGGACTAGCGGCCACTACCTCCTACAATGAGCAGTTCTTC | TRBV2 | many | TRBD2 | TRBJ2-1
CASSQERGGRRYEQYF | TGCGCCAGCAGCCAAGAAAGAGGCGGGAGGCGGTACGAGCAGTACTTC | TRBV4-1 | . | TRBD2 | TRBJ2-7
CASGLTSGSRRGETQYF | TGTGCTAGTGGTTTGACTAGCGGGAGCCGCAGGGGGGAGACCCAGTACTTC | TRBV12-5 | . | TRBD2 | TRBJ2-5
CATSRVIAGEETQYF | TGTGCCACCAGCAGAGTTATAGCGGGAGAAGAGACCCAGTACTTC | TRBV15 | many | TRBD2 | TRBJ2-5